This paragraph reports one T cell receptor (beta chain). Its target antigen remains unknown. Per-nucleotide qualities are absent, and no much larger clonotype sits a single base away. This sample was included in a study of beta chain features in type 1 diabetes (dated by TCRdb to 2016 to 2019). A note on the overall study: Mean age, gender distribution, total cell number and subset yield did not differ between patients and healthy donors. A total of around 110,000,000 sorted cells were examined across all samples, and RNA yield correlated strongly with the number of cells per subset. Regulatory and stem cell-like memory subsets were isolated from only 8 patients and roughly 8 healthy donors, whereas naive and central memory subsets came from all 28 donors. The study compared TCRB repertoires of sorted circulating CD4+ T cell subsets between recently diagnosed type 1 diabetes patients and matched healthy donors. Overall results and qualifications from the work: Naive, central memory and regulatory TCRB repertoires appeared to be more alike among patients than among healthy donors. Patients with type 1 diabetes made fewer insertions and deleted more nucleotides at VDJ recombination sites, implying thymic rearrangement abnormalities. Only small numbers of individuals were included in the HLA sub-analyses, which left unresolved whether HLA type had any influence on TCRB rearrangement. A moderate but significant shortening of TCRB CDR3 length was observed in type 1 diabetes patients in all four CD4+ subsets. Because cDNA was sequenced instead of genomic DNA, activated cells with high expression could be over-represented, although the groups did not differ in activation or CD3 levels. Shorter templates might be favored by PCR, yet because patient and control samples were amplified and corrected together, any such skew would affect both groups equally.

The High Capacity cDNA Reverse Transcription Kit was used to reverse transcribe all of the isolated RNA, meaning that expressed TCRB transcripts were what got sequenced. Deep immunoSEQ sequencing was applied to naive, central memory and regulatory T cell samples, giving an average of roughly 3.5 million total reads per sample. Sorted cells were lysed in RLT buffer, and RNA was extracted using DNase-treated RNeasy Micro or Mini kits according to cell number. Each cell subset was processed on its own to prevent cross-contamination, while patient and healthy donor samples were processed together. TCRB sequences were amplified from cDNA with the immunoSEQ multiplex PCR, producing 87-bp fragments spanning the CDR3 region. Amplicons were sequenced on the Illumina HiSeq platform. From the authors' description of their analysis: PCR bias was corrected computationally using synthetic template baselines, and reads within Hamming distance 2 were collapsed, with unmergeable singletons discarded. Reads were aligned against IMGT to assign V, D and J genes, CDR3 length and insertions or deletions at six rearrangement sites. Clonotype counts were normalized to sorted cell number within each subset before computing true diversity and Gini coefficients with the tcR R package. Repertoire sharing was quantified using the overlap coefficient calculated on TCRB nucleotide sequences. Out-of-frame TCRB sequences from naive cells were analyzed to stand in for the pre-selection repertoire. The immuneACCESS repertoire file appears here via TCRdb, limited to in-frame rearrangements. These files lack a portion of the clones; in checked studies, under half of the deficit traces to unresolved V genes, and the cause of the others is not known. That table supplies the V and J calls and clone size; D and trimming were determined from the DNA. The table for this sample lists about 160,000 clones; 63% of them were counted only once. The ten largest clones take up about 0.089% of the sample.

Each donor gave one peripheral blood draw, around 0.12 L on average, collected into heparinised tubes. A BD FACSAria II and a panel including CD45RO, CCR7, CD25, CD127, CD95 and CD27 were used to sort naive, central memory, regulatory and stem cell-like memory CD4+ T cells. Purity was above 98% for every sorted population. Right away, PBMCs were isolated by Lymphoprep density gradient centrifugation and were stained directly, with no culture step. So that batch effects would be minimized, each experiment stained and sorted samples in pairs, pairing one healthy donor with one patient. The sequence was obtained from a man younger than 45 with type 1 diabetes. The sequenced material came from naive CD4+ T cells from blood. Read against the paper, the sample's cell subset or site label means: true naive CD4+ T cells.

CDR3 reads: CASSRTDTQYF. In nucleotides, the sequence is TGTGCCAGCAGCCGCACAGATACGCAGTATTTT. The V and J segments used are TRBV7-6 and TRBJ2-3; no D segment can be confidently identified. The CDR3 holds 11 amino acids from the cysteine to the phenylalanine. Only the CDR3 part of the read is kept: 33 bases, read in frame from the first base. Deletion took 5 bases off V and 1 base off J, with a span of 1 base between the germline ends. CDR1 and CDR2 are read off the germline V gene as SGHVS and FNYEAQ.